The present entry profiles one T cell receptor beta chain with its context. Its antigen is unidentified. The naive CD8 subset, CD45RO-negative cells positively selected for CCR7, excluded terminally differentiated effector memory CD45RA+ cells. The V and J ends lost 2 bases and 6 bases, in that order; junction bases with no gene match: 11. The V gene's germline CDR1 is WSHSY and CDR2 SAAADI. CDR3 length equals 17 residues. This specimen belongs to a study of shared clonotypes between healthy human individuals. Study as a whole: The study enrolled two women and a few men aged 18 to 49. Per donor, three plates held CD4 naive cells, three held CD4 memory, two held CD8 naive and one held CD8 memory. Study findings and constraints: Sequencing depth was a factor that was expected to affect clonotype sharing among donors.

Assay runs were performed at deep level. This table comes from immunoSEQ multiplex PCR, and its TCRdb copy is limited to in-frame clones, with some not included. The sample holds millions of clones, around 93% seen once. J is TRBJ2-3 and V is TRBV10-2, with 10 bases lining up with TRBD1. Sequences were obtained from naive CD8+ T cells from PBMCs. The clonotype was recovered from a man aged 18 to 35 in good health. Some clones in this sample may be carry-over from other donors' samples. The CDR3 DNA reads TGCGCCAGCAGTGAGGGAGGACAGGGGGTCGTTGTGGATACGCAGTATTTT. This codes for CASSEGGQGVVVDTQYF.